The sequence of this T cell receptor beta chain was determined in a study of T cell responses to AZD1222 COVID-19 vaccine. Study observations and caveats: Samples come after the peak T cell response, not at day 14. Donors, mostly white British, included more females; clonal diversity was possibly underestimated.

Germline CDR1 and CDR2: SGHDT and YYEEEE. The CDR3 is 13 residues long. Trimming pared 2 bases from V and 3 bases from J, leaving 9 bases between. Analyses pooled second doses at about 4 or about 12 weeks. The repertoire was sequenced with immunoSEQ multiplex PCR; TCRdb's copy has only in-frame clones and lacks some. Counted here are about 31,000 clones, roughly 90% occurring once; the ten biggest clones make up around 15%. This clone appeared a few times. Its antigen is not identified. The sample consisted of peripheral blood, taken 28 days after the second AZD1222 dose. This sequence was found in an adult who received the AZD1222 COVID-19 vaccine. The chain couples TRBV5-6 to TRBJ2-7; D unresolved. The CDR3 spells CASSFTRFYEQYF. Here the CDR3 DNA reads TGTGCCAGCAGCTTTACCAGGTTCTACGAGCAGTACTTC.